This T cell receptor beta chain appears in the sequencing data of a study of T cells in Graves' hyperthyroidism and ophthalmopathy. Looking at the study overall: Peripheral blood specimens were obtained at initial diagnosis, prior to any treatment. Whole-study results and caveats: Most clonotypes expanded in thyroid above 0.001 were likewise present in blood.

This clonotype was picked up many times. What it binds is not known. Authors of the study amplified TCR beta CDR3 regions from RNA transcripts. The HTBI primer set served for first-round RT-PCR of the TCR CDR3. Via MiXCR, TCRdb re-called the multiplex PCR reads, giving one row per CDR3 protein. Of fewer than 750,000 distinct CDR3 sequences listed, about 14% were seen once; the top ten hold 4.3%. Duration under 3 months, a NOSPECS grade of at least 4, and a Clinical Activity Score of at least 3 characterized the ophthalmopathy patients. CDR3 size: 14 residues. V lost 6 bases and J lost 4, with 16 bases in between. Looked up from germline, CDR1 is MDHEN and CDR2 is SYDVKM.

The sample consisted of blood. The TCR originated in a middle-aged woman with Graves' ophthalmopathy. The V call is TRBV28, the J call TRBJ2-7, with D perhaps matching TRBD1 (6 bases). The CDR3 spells CASRSSTGGYEQYF. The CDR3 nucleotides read TGTGCCAGCAGATCTTCGACAGGAGGATACGAGCAGTACTTC.